Below, 15 T cell receptor beta chains from the same sample are listed, as sequenced in a study of blood T cell repertoires in COVID-19. This table comes from immunoSEQ multiplex PCR, and its TCRdb copy is limited to in-frame clones, with some not included. The data contain over 35,000 clones, 90% of them singletons. Material: peripheral blood. The receptors derive from a man aged 70 or older with active COVID-19.

This clone showed up just a few times. The J gene is TRBJ1-5, the V gene TRBV10-3, with 9 bases aligning to TRBD1. Germline lookup yields CDR1 ENHRY and CDR2 SYGVKD. This CDR3 has 15 residues. The V and J ends lost 2 bases and 6 bases, in that order; junction bases with no gene match: 5. As DNA, the CDR3 is TGTGCCATCAGTGAGGACAGGGGGGTCGGTCAGCCCCAGCATTTT. Its protein is CAISEDRGVGQPQHF.

The chain couples TRBV6-5 to TRBJ2-4, with a possible D match to TRBD1 (5 bases). The ends were cut back, 6 bases at V and 9 bases at J, with 18 bases in the middle. CDR1 is MNHEY, CDR2 SVGAGI, per germline. The CDR3 contains 14 residues. CDR3 region: CASSPRARMGIQYF. The DNA of the CDR3 is TGTGCCAGCAGCCCCAGGGCTAGAATGGGCATTCAGTACTTC.

This chain uses TRBV3-1 (or the pseudogene TRBV3-2) with TRBJ2-7, with 7 nucleotides matching TRBD2. The V gene end was trimmed by 11 bases and the J gene end by 0 bases; junction bases not matched to a gene: 13. There are 15 residues in the CDR3. Germline V gene data show CDR1 as LGHDT and CDR2 as YNNKEL (reference sequence). The CDR3 region is CAASGGPTSSYEQYF. CDR3 nucleotide sequence: TGTGCCGCCTCGGGGGGACCCACCAGCTCCTACGAGCAGTACTTC.

V gene TRBV7-9 combines with J gene TRBJ2-5; D is perhaps TRBD2 (6 bases). The CDR3 totals 14 residues. Trimming removed 4 bases from V and 5 bases from J, with 14 bases in between. The V gene's germline CDR1 is SEHNR and CDR2 FQNEAQ (reference sequence). The CDR3: CASSSGRGSETQYF. CDR3 in DNA: TGTGCCAGCAGCTCAGGGCGGGGCTCGGAGACCCAGTACTTC.

V is TRBV4-2 and J is TRBJ2-1; 8 nucleotides line up with TRBD2. The CDR3 is made up of 17 amino acids. V shed 2 bases, J shed 6 bases, and the junction held 12 bases outside the gene matches. In germline, CDR1 is LGHNA, CDR2 YNFKEQ. The CDR3 DNA reads as TGTGCCAGCAGCCAAACAAGCGGGGGCGTTACGAGCAATGAGCAGTTCTTC. Residues: CASSQTSGGVTSNEQFF.

The V call is TRBV19, the J call TRBJ2-3, with D perhaps TRBD1 (6 bases). CDR1 is LNHDA and CDR2 is SQIVND in the germline V gene (reference sequence). This CDR3 is 13 amino acids long. The V end lost 6 bases, the J end lost 3 bases, and 10 bases lay between the germline ends. The CDR3 bases are TGTGCCAGTAGCCCGGACAGAACAGATACGCAGTATTTT. This sequence encodes CASSPDRTDTQYF.

The J gene is TRBJ2-1, the V gene TRBV19; 9 nucleotides line up with TRBD1. Trimming cost V 4 bases and J 2 bases; bases outside gene matches: 15. The germline CDR1 and CDR2 sequences are LNHDA and SQIVND (reference sequence). This CDR3 is 19 amino acids long. CDR3 in DNA: TGTGCCAGTAGTAAAGGGACCGCAAGGCGGACAGGGGCCTACAATGAGCAGTTCTTC. It yields the protein CASSKGTARRTGAYNEQFF.

Written as DNA, the CDR3 is TGTGCCAGCAGCCCCAGAAGGACAGGGGGGGACGGGGAGCTGTTTTTT. It translates to CASSPRRTGGDGELFF. The chain recombines TRBV2 with TRBJ2-2, with TRBD1 matching 10 bases. Trimming removed 6 bases from V and 7 bases from J; junction bases left unmatched: 11. Germline CDR1 and CDR2: SNHLY and FYNNEI. The CDR3 loop spans 16 amino acids.

This chain links TRBV29-1 with TRBJ2-1, with 7 positions matching TRBD1. This CDR3 spans 15 amino acids. V lost 6 bases to trimming and J lost 4 bases; unmatched junction nucleotides: 12. Germline V gene data show CDR1 as SQVTM and CDR2 as ANQGSEA. CDR3: CSVGTVEPTYNEQFF. CDR3 sequence (DNA): TGCAGCGTGGGGACAGTCGAACCCACTTACAATGAGCAGTTCTTC.

This rearrangement joins TRBV18 to TRBJ1-1, with 10 bases matching TRBD1. V was clipped by 4 bases and J by 4 bases; unmatched bases: 3. The CDR3 length is 14 residues. The germline V gene has CDR1 KGHSH and CDR2 LQKENI. This chain's CDR3 is CASSQGQGPTEAFF. For the CDR3, the DNA is TGTGCCAGCTCACAGGGACAGGGGCCCACTGAAGCTTTCTTT.

V usage is TRBV6-5 and J usage is TRBJ1-1, with 10 bases fitting TRBD1. The CDR3 is 14 residues long. Germline V gene data show CDR1 as MNHEY and CDR2 as SVGAGI. V was pared by 6 bases and J by 6 bases, with 7 bases of the junction left unmatched. DNA of the CDR3: TGTGCCAGCAGGCGGGACAGGGGTAAGGCTGAAGCTTTCTTT. This codes for CASRRDRGKAEAFF.

This clone appeared once. The chain joins TRBV5-1 to TRBJ1-2; 7 nucleotides match TRBD1. CDR3 length equals 14 residues. Germline loops: CDR1 SGHRS, CDR2 YFSETQ. J lost 3 bases, V lost 5 bases, and 7 bases had no gene match. The DNA for the CDR3 is TGCGCCAGCAGGGATACCGGGACAGACTATGGCTACACCTTC. Translated: CASRDTGTDYGYTF. Together with reference TRBV5-1 and TRBJ1-2, the CDR3 gives the full variable domain: KAGVTQTPRYLIKTRGQQVTLSCSPISGHRSVSWYQQTPGQGLQFLFEYFSETQRNKGNFPGRFSGRQFSNSRSEMNVSTLELGDSALYLCASRDTGTDYGYTFGSGTRLTVV.

This clone is a singleton in its sample. The chain recombines TRBV7-9 with TRBJ2-2; 8 nucleotides line up with TRBD1. Germline CDR1 SEHNR, CDR2 FQNEAQ (reference sequence). CDR3 length: 16 residues. Trimming removed 5 bases from V and 8 bases from J; junction bases left unmatched: 13. CDR3 in amino acids: CASSPPGTGGMGELFF. CDR3 in DNA: TGTGCCAGCAGCCCGCCCGGGACAGGTGGGATGGGGGAGCTGTTTTTT.

The J gene is TRBJ1-2, the V gene TRBV28; D not resolved. Germline V gene data show CDR1 as MDHEN and CDR2 as SYDVKM. The length of the CDR3 is 12 residues. Trimming took 3 bases from V and 8 from J, leaving 10 bases between them. CDR3 amino acids: CASSLLTGGYTF. CDR3 sequence (DNA): TGTGCCAGCAGTTTGCTGACGGGGGGCTACACCTTC.

The J gene is TRBJ1-1, the V gene TRBV2; the D gene is possibly TRBD1 (5 bases). The length of the CDR3 is 15 residues. Between the trimmed V and J ends, which lost 3 bases and 6 bases, there was a span of 17 bases. CDR1 and CDR2 from the germline V gene are SNHLY and FYNNEI. The CDR3 DNA sequence: TGTGCCAGCAGTGACAGGGAGGGGCCTTTCGCTGAAGCTTTCTTT. The encoded protein is CASSDREGPFAEAFF.